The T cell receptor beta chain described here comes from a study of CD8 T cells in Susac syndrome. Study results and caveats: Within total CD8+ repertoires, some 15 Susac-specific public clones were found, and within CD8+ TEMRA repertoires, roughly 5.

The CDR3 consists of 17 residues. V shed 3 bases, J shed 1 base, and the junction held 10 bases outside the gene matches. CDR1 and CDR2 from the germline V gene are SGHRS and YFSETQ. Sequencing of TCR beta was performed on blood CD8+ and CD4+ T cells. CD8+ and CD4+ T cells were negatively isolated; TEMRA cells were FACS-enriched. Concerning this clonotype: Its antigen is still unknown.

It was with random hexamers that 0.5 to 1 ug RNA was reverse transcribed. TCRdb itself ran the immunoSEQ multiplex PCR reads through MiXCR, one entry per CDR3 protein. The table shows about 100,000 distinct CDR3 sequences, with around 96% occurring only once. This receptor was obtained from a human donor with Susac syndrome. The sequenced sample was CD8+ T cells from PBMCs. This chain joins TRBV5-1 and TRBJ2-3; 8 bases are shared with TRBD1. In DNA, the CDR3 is TGCGCCAGCAGCTCTGGATTTCCGGGACAGGGCACAGATACGCAGTATTTT. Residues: CASSSGFPGQGTDTQYF.